These T cell receptor beta chains were read from a single sample in a study of Graves' ophthalmopathy and Graves' hyperthyroidism. MiXCR, run by TCRdb on the multiplex PCR reads, gives a single entry per CDR3 protein. Counted here are over a million distinct CDR3 sequences, less than 45% occurring once; the ten biggest clones make up roughly 10%. Material: peripheral blood or thyroid tissue (not recorded which). All receptors derive from an adult man with Graves' hyperthyroidism. The CDR3 runs from the conserved cysteine through the conserved F or W. D genes are given only for firm matches. Expanded clones get a size class; other rows say once, few or many, or leave the size out.

j_call d_call v_call clone_size cdr3_nt cdr3_aa
TRBJ1-5 - TRBV9 few TGTGCCAGCAGCGTAGCCGAGCAGCCCCAGCATTTT CASSVAEQPQHF
TRBJ2-7 - TRBV5-6 - - CASSLVGQGNEQCF
TRBJ2-7 TRBD1 TRBV20-1 many TGCAGTGCTAGAGTACCGGGACAGGACTACGAGCAGTACTTC CSARVPGQDYEQYF
TRBJ1-1 TRBD1 TRBV6-2/TRBV6-3 few TGTGCCAGCACGACAGGGGGCAGTGAGACTGAAGCTTTCTTT CASTTGGSETEAFF
TRBJ2-3 - TRBV20-1 - TGCAGTGCTAGACTCACGGCTAGCCACACAGATACGCAGTATTTT CSARLTASHTDTQYF
TRBJ1-2 TRBD1 TRBV7-9 many TGTGCCAGCGACCCCGGTGGGGACAGGGATGGCTACACCTTC CASDPGGDRDGYTF
TRBJ2-6 TRBD1 TRBV7-3 - TGTGCCGGCAGGACAGGGCACTCTGGGGCCAACGTCCTGACTTTC CAGRTGHSGANVLTF
TRBJ2-2 - TRBV7-8 many TGTGCCAGCAGCTTAGGGCACGGGGAGCTGTTTTTT CASSLGHGELFF
TRBJ2-7 - TRBV30 - TGTGCCTGGAGTGTTCGGAGCTACGAGCAGTACTTC CAWSVRSYEQYF
TRBJ1-3 - TRBV5-1 few TGCGCCAGCAGCTATGAGGGGAGGACAAACGGAAACACCATATATTTT CASSYEGRTNGNTIYF
TRBJ1-3 - TRBV29-1 many TGCAGCGTTGAAGCCGGAAAGCCGTACTCTGGAAACACCATATATTTT CSVEAGKPYSGNTIYF
TRBJ1-2 TRBD1 TRBV15 many TGTGCCACCAGCCCCGACAGGGGGCCGGGTGGCTACACCTTC CATSPDRGPGGYTF
TRBJ1-1 - TRBV10-3 many TGTGCCCATAAGGCGGACAAGGGGCCTTTGAACACTGAAGCTTTCTTT CAHKADKGPLNTEAFF
TRBJ2-7 TRBD2 TRBV10-3 - TGTGCCATCAGTGAGTCGCCCGGACTAGCGGGAGCCTACGAGCAGTACTTC CAISESPGLAGAYEQYF
TRBJ2-5 - TRBV5-1 - TGCGCCAGCAGCGCAAGACAGGCCCAAGAGACCCAGTACTTC CASSARQAQETQYF
TRBJ2-7 - TRBV5-8 - TGTGCCAGCAGCTTCTTCCTACAGGGAAACTACGAGCAGTACTTC CASSFFLQGNYEQYF
TRBJ2-6 - TRBV27 - TGTGCCAGCAGTACGTGGGCGGGTGGGGCCAACGTCCTGACTTTC CASSTWAGGANVLTF
TRBJ2-7 TRBD1 TRBV5-1 - TGCGCCAGCAGCCCTACCGATTACCGGGACAGGGGGCCCTACGAGCAGTACTTC CASSPTDYRDRGPYEQYF
TRBJ1-2 - TRBV6-5 - TGTGCCAGACAGCCACTACCGAACTATGGCTACACCTTC CARQPLPNYGYTF
TRBJ1-3 TRBD1 TRBV2 many TGTGCCAGCAGTGCTGGTAGGACAGGGCTTGGAAACACCATATATTTT CASSAGRTGLGNTIYF
TRBJ2-5 TRBD2 TRBV11-2 many TGTGCCACCCAACCCCTAGCGGGGGGGCCAAAGACCCAGTACTTC CATQPLAGGPKTQYF
TRBJ1-2 - TRBV7-2 - TGTGCCAGCATCGAGGGCCATTATGGCTACACCTTC CASIEGHYGYTF
TRBJ2-5 - TRBV5-1 few TGCGCCAGCAGCTTGGCCTCAATCCAAGAGACCCAGTACTTC CASSLASIQETQYF
TRBJ2-7 TRBD2 TRBV14 few TGTGCCAGCAGCCAGTATCTAGCGGCCTACGAGCAGTACTTC CASSQYLAAYEQYF
TRBJ2-7 TRBD1 TRBV11-2 few TGTGCCAGCAGCTTACGGACAGGGCCGAACCTTCGATACGAGCAGTACTTC CASSLRTGPNLRYEQYF
TRBJ1-6 - TRBV4-2 few TGTGCCAGCAGCCAACTACCGGGACTGACAAATTCACCCCTCCACTTT CASSQLPGLTNSPLHF
TRBJ1-2 TRBD1 TRBV7-2 - TGTGCCAGCAGCTTAGTCGGGACAGGGCGGGGGAACTATGGCTACACCTTC CASSLVGTGRGNYGYTF
TRBJ2-2 - TRBV5-1 few TGCGCCAGCAGCTGGGGACGAGGCACCGGGGAGCTGTTTTTT CASSWGRGTGELFF
TRBJ2-7 - TRBV20-1 - TGCAGTGCTCTAATTCTCGGGGCGGGGTACGAGCAGTACTTC CSALILGAGYEQYF
TRBJ1-2 - TRBV5-6 many TGTGCCAGCAGCTCCACAGACGCGATGGGTGCTAACTATGGCTACACCTTC CASSSTDAMGANYGYTF
TRBJ2-6 - TRBV6-5 many TGTGCCAGCAGGACAAGGGGTTTGAGGGCCAACGTCCTGACTTTC CASRTRGLRANVLTF
TRBJ2-2 TRBD2 TRBV24-1 - TGTGCCACCAGTGATTTTAGCGGGCCAAACACCGGGGAGCTGTTTTTT CATSDFSGPNTGELFF
TRBJ1-6 - TRBV7-9 many TGTGCCAGCAGCTTAGTACTACAGAATTCACCCCTCCACTTT CASSLVLQNSPLHF
TRBJ2-7 - TRBV27 - TGTGCCAGCAGCTGGGGAGAGGGTCGCTACGAGCAGTACTTC CASSWGEGRYEQYF
TRBJ2-7 - TRBV6-5 few TGTGCCAGCTATGATGGGTCCGAGCAGTACTTC CASYDGSEQYF
TRBJ2-7 - TRBV20-1 many TGCAGTGCTAACCGGGACTGGTCCTACGAGCAGTACTTC CSANRDWSYEQYF
TRBJ2-7 TRBD2 TRBV10-1 - TGCGCCAGCATACCGCTAGCGGGGGGGCGTCAACCCGAGCAGTACTTC CASIPLAGGRQPEQYF
TRBJ2-7 - TRBV5-1 - TGCGCCAGCAGCTTTATGCCCACCCCCTACGAGCAGTACTTC CASSFMPTPYEQYF
TRBJ2-5 - TRBV15 few TGTGCCACCAGCAGAGAGTGGGGGGCCCAAGAGACCCAGTACTTC CATSREWGAQETQYF
TRBJ1-2 TRBD1 TRBV10-3 many TGTGCCATCAGTGAGCGTAGGGACAGTTCTGGAGATGGCTACACCTTC CAISERRDSSGDGYTF
TRBJ1-1 TRBD1 TRBV5-1 - TGTGCCAGCAGCGTAGGGGGCCGGCACACTGAAGCTTTCTTT CASSVGGRHTEAFF
TRBJ2-7 - TRBV2 - TGTGCCAGCTGCATCCCGGGGGGCGGAGAATACGAGCAGTACTTC CASCIPGGGEYEQYF
TRBJ1-6 - TRBV28 few TGTGCCAGCCTCAAGGACAACTCCAATTCACCCCTCCACTTT CASLKDNSNSPLHF
TRBJ1-5 - TRBV4-3 many TGCGCCAGCAGCCAAGATCGCCAGAATCAGCCCCAGCATTTT CASSQDRQNQPQHF
TRBJ2-1 - TRBV19 - TGTGCCAGTAGTATATCTGCGGGCACCTACAATGAGCAGTTCTTC CASSISAGTYNEQFF
TRBJ2-2 TRBD2 TRBV10-3 - TGTGCCATCAGTGGAAGGGCTAGCGGGGGATTTAGCCCGAACACCGGGGAGCTGTTTTTT CAISGRASGGFSPNTGELFF
TRBJ1-6 - TRBV12-5 - TGTGCTAGTGGTTTGCGTTGGCCAGGGACCGTCAATTCACCCCTCCACTTT CASGLRWPGTVNSPLHF
TRBJ2-7 TRBD2 TRBV5-1 once TGCGCCAGCAGCCCAAGACGGCCGGGACTAGCGGGGTCAGCATTCCACGAGCAGTACTTC CASSPRRPGLAGSAFHEQYF
TRBJ1-4 - TRBV16 few TGTGCCAGCAGCCAAAATCTCGGATTAAATGAAAAACTGTTTTTT CASSQNLGLNEKLFF
TRBJ2-2 - TRBV11-2 many TGTGCCAGCAGGGGGGCGGGGACGAACACCGGGGAGCTGTTTTTT CASRGAGTNTGELFF
TRBJ2-6 TRBD2 TRBV19 - TGTGCCAGTAGTATAGGGGTTGGTAGCGGGATCTCCGGGGCCAACGTCCTGACTTTC CASSIGVGSGISGANVLTF
TRBJ2-1 - TRBV9 - TGTGCCAGCAGCGCCGAACAGGGGACTTACAATGAGCAGTTCTTC CASSAEQGTYNEQFF
TRBJ1-1 - TRBV29-1 many TGCAGCGCAAGGGCATCACAGGGAGCGAACACTGAAGCTTTCTTT CSARASQGANTEAFF
TRBJ2-6 - TRBV12-3/TRBV12-4 - TGTGCCAGCAGTTTAGCGCTAACCGAATCGTATACCTCTGGGGCCAACGTCCTGACTTTC CASSLALTESYTSGANVLTF
TRBJ1-6 - TRBV18 - TGTGCCAGCTCACCAAATGAGGGAGGCAATTCACCCCTCCACTTT CASSPNEGGNSPLHF
TRBJ1-5 - TRBV7-2 - TGTGCCAGCAGCTCGACATCATCTGGACAGCCCCAGCATTTT CASSSTSSGQPQHF
TRBJ2-2 - TRBV5-1 - TGCGCCAGCCGCGCCCAGACGACCGGGGAGCTGTTTTTT CASRAQTTGELFF
TRBJ2-5 TRBD1 TRBV19 - TGTGCCAGTAGATCAATCGGGGACAGCCAAGAGACCCAGTACTTC CASRSIGDSQETQYF
TRBJ2-7 TRBD1 TRBV20-1 - TGCAGTGCCAGAGGAACAGGGGACGAGCAGTACTTC CSARGTGDEQYF